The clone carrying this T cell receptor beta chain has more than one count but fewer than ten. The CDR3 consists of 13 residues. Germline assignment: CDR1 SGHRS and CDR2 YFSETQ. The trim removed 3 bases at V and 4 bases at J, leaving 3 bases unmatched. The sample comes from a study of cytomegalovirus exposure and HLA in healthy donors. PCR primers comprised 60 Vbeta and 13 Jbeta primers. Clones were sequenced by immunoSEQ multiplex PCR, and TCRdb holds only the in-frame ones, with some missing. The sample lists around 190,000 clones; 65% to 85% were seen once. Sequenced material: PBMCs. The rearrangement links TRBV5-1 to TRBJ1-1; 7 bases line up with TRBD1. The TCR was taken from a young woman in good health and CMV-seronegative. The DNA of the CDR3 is TGCGCCAGCAGCTCCAGGGGGGCCACTGAAGCTTTCTTT. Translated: CASSSRGATEAFF.